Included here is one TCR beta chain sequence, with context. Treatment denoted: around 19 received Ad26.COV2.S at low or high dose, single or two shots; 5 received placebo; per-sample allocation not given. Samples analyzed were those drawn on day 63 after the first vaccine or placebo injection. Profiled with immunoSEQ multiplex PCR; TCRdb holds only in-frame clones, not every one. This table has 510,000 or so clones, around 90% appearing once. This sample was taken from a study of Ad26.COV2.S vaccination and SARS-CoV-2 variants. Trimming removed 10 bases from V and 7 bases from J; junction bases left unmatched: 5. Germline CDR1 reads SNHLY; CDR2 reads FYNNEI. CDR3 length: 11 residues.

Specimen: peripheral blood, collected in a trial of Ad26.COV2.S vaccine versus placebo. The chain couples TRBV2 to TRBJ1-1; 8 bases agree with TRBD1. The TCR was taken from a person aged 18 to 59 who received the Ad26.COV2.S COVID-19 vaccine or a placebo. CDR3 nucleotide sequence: TGTGCCATCACAGGGGGGCTTGAAGCTTTCTTT. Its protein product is CAITGGLEAFF.